This entry concerns a single T cell receptor (beta chain). Its antigen is not identified. The record originates from a study of response to subunit inactivated influenza vaccine. Overall study findings and caveats: There was a suggestion from the authors that each seasonal influenza vaccination recruits few new T cells.

CDR1 and CDR2 (germline): MNHEY, SVGEGT. The CDR3 covers 15 residues. V lost 6 bases and J lost 3, with 17 bases in between. Each CDR3 protein is one row after TCRdb ran MiXCR on the RT-PCR reads. Of a few hundred thousand distinct CDR3 sequences listed, 11% are singletons. The receptor was derived from a man aged 50-59 years who received an inactivated influenza vaccine. The sequences come from PBMCs from blood, collected 40 to 50 days after vaccination. V and J are TRBV6-2 or TRBV6-3 and TRBJ2-5; D unresolved. This CDR3 reads CASSHSGPAKETQYF. Here the CDR3 DNA reads TGTGCCAGCAGCCACTCCGGCCCCGCTAAAGAGACCCAGTACTTC.